This passage covers 14 T cell receptor beta chains from one sample sequenced in a study of CD8+CD57+ T cells in acquired aplastic anemia (dated by TCRdb to 2016 to 2019). Flow cytometry had shown CD8+CD57+ cell expansion in the patients selected for sequencing. Instrument on record: Illumina HiSeq 2000. Genomic DNA was used as template for profiling of TCR beta VDJ combinations and CDR3 sequences. The raw public data were reprocessed by TCRdb itself: fastp quality trimming at Q25, MiXCR clonotype calling, in-frame beta chains only. Entries that share a CDR3 protein sequence are merged under the most common genes and DNA. The table for this sample lists 150,000 to 200,000 distinct CDR3 sequences; 71% of them were counted only once. The ten largest clones represent about 50% of the sample. Sequencing input: sorted CD4+, CD8+, or CD8+CD57+ T cells (not recorded which) from PBMCs. Receptors originate from a human donor with aplastic anemia.

As for this clonotype: The junction differs from germline at one of its ends, possibly a read error. The rearrangement links TRBV7-9 to TRBJ2-7, with D unresolved. The germline V gene has CDR1 SEHNR and CDR2 FQNEAQ (reference sequence). The CDR3 runs to 13 residues. In DNA form, the CDR3 reads TGTGCCGGCAGCCCGAGGACCGGCGGCGAGCAGTACTTC. Encoded protein: CAGSPRTGGEQYF.

DNA of the CDR3: TGTGCCAGCAGGGAGGGGGCAGAGACTGAAGCTTTCTTT. As protein: CASREGAETEAFF. The chain uses TRBV7-9 and TRBJ1-1; 7 nucleotides agree with TRBD1. With V trimmed by 6 bases and J by 5 bases, 6 bases remained unmatched. Germline lookup yields CDR1 SEHNR and CDR2 FQNEAQ (reference sequence). The length of the CDR3 is 13 residues.

The gene calls are TRBV29-1 and TRBJ2-6; D is possibly TRBD1 (6 bases). This CDR3 has 16 residues. Trimming stripped 5 bases from V and 0 bases from J, with 14 bases between. CDR1 and CDR2 (germline): SQVTM, ANQGSEA. CDR3 coding DNA: TGCAGCGTTACCCCTGGACAGAACTCTGGGGCCAACGTCCTGACTTTC. Translation gives CSVTPGQNSGANVLTF.

V usage is TRBV29-1 and J usage is TRBJ2-1; D is uncertain. The CDR3 has 14 amino acids. The germline V gene has CDR1 SQVTM and CDR2 ANQGSEA. V shed 0 bases and J shed 6 bases, with 12 bases lying between them. This CDR3 reads CSVEDSGSSNEQFF. DNA for the CDR3: TGCAGCGTTGAAGATTCAGGCAGTTCCAATGAGCAGTTCTTC.

This clonotype was recorded once. One junction end disagrees with the germline gene, perhaps due to a read error. The rearrangement links TRBV5-1 to TRBJ1-3; a possible D gene is TRBD1 (6 bases). From germline, CDR1 is SGHRS and CDR2 YFSETQ. CDR3 size: 13 residues. CDR3 region: CASSPGGRNTIYF. The CDR3 DNA reads TGTGCCAGCAGCCCCGGGGGGCGAAACACCATATATTTT.

The V gene is TRBV2, the J gene TRBJ2-5; no clear D. The CDR3 covers 11 residues. Trimming removed 5 bases at V and 3 bases at J, with 4 bases between. Germline CDR1 reads SNHLY; CDR2 reads FYNNEI. CDR3 bases: TGTGCCAGCAGTCAAAAAGAGACCCAGTACTTC. It codes for CASSQKETQYF.

This chain uses TRBV10-2 with TRBJ2-7; TRBD2 matches at 11 bases. Losses at the gene ends were 2 bases for V and 0 bases for J; bases not matched to a gene: 6. The germline gives CDR1 WSHSY, CDR2 SAAADI. This CDR3 spans 17 amino acids. This chain's CDR3 is CASSEISSGGSSYEQYF. In DNA form, the CDR3 reads TGCGCCAGCAGTGAGATTTCTAGCGGGGGGTCCTCCTACGAGCAGTACTTC.

The chain has TRBV13 and TRBJ2-7, with 10 positions matching TRBD1. The germline V gene encodes CDR1 PRHDT and CDR2 FYEKMQ (reference sequence). This CDR3 has 15 amino acids. J was trimmed by 5 bases and V by 0 bases; bases with no gene match: 4. The CDR3 DNA reads TGTGCCAGCAGCTTAGGGGGACAGGGGCTCCACGAGCAGTACTTC. This gives the protein CASSLGGQGLHEQYF.

This clonotype was seen more than once but under ten times. The rearrangement links TRBV7-9 to TRBJ2-7, with TRBD1 matching 7 bases. This CDR3 is 12 amino acids long. Germline lookup yields CDR1 SEHNR and CDR2 FQNEAQ (reference sequence). Trimming removed 5 bases from V and 5 bases from J; junction bases left unmatched: 3. The CDR3 here is CASSHRGDEQYF. In DNA form, the CDR3 reads TGTGCCAGCAGCCACAGGGGCGACGAGCAGTACTTC.

The V and J genes are TRBV12-5 and TRBJ1-1; D gene ambiguous. The germline V gene has CDR1 LGHNT and CDR2 FRNRAP. This CDR3 contains 14 residues. V was pared by 4 bases and J by 4 bases, with 13 bases between. CDR3 protein: CASGYGEERTEAFF. The DNA of the CDR3 is TGTGCTAGTGGTTACGGAGAGGAGCGCACTGAAGCTTTCTTT.

This clonotype was detected only a few times. The CDR3 reads CAIGTGNTGELFF. Here the CDR3 DNA reads TGTGCCATCGGCACAGGCAACACCGGGGAGCTGTTTTTT. The rearrangement links TRBV10-3 to TRBJ2-2; possibly TRBD1 for D (5 bases). V was clipped by 8 bases and J by 2 bases, with 9 bases between them. Germline V gives CDR1 ENHRY, CDR2 SYGVKD. The CDR3 length is 13 residues.

The J gene is TRBJ2-1, the V gene TRBV24-1, with 7 bases fitting TRBD2. The CDR3 loop spans 14 amino acids. Looked up from germline, CDR1 is KGHDR and CDR2 is SFDVKD. The J segment lost 7 bases and the V segment lost 6 bases, leaving 8 bases of the junction unmatched. The CDR3 reads CATSSAGVRNEQFF. The CDR3, as DNA: TGTGCCACCAGTTCTGCGGGAGTGAGGAATGAGCAGTTCTTC.

The chain combines TRBV20-1 with TRBJ1-2; D is undetermined. This CDR3 is 12 amino acids long. CDR1 and CDR2 from the germline V gene are DFQATT and SNEGSKA (reference sequence). The V end was cut by 4 bases, the J end by 2 bases, with 8 bases between. In nucleotides, the CDR3 is TGCAGTGCTACCGGGAGGAACTATGGCTACACCTTC. Amino acid sequence: CSATGRNYGYTF.

This clonotype was counted between two and nine times. The V call is TRBV10-3, the J call TRBJ2-7; possible D gene TRBD2, 6 bases. V was shortened by 6 bases and J by 4 bases, with 13 bases between the two germline ends. This CDR3 is built from 13 residues. From germline, CDR1 is ENHRY and CDR2 SYGVKD. This CDR3 is CAISRDSLYEQYF. The CDR3 DNA reads TGTGCCATCAGCCGGGACTCACTGTACGAGCAGTACTTC.